The TCR beta chain described here comes from a study of beta chain features in type 1 diabetes listed by TCRdb under 2018. For the wider study: No differences in mean age, gender distribution, total cell number or subset yield were found between patients and healthy donors. A total of roughly 100 million sorted cells were examined across all samples, and the number of cells per subset was strongly correlated with RNA yield. In the study, recently diagnosed type 1 diabetes patients and matched healthy donors were compared on the TCRB repertoires of their sorted circulating CD4+ T cell subsets. Regulatory and stem cell-like memory subsets were isolated from only 8 patients and roughly 8 healthy donors, whereas naive and central memory subsets came from all 30 or so donors.

The entire isolated RNA was reverse transcribed using the High Capacity cDNA Reverse Transcription Kit, and thus expressed TCRB transcripts were sequenced. Naive, central memory and regulatory T cell samples underwent deep immunoSEQ sequencing, averaging roughly 3.5 million total reads per sample. After sorted cells were lysed in RLT buffer, RNA was extracted with DNase-treated RNeasy Micro or Mini kits, with the choice depending on cell number. To prevent cross-contamination, every cell subset was processed on its own, while patient and healthy donor samples were processed together. Using the immunoSEQ multiplex PCR, TCRB sequences were amplified from cDNA into 87-bp fragments spanning the CDR3 region. Amplicons were sequenced on the Illumina HiSeq platform. The original pipeline was this. Synthetic template baselines were used to correct PCR bias computationally, reads within Hamming distance 2 were collapsed together, and singletons that could not be merged were discarded. Reads were aligned against IMGT to assign V, D and J genes, CDR3 length and insertions or deletions at six rearrangement sites. Within each subset, clonotype counts were normalized to sorted cell number, after which true diversity and Gini coefficients were computed with the tcR R package. Repertoire sharing was quantified using the overlap coefficient calculated on TCRB nucleotide sequences. Out-of-frame TCRB sequences from naive cells were analyzed as a proxy for the pre-selection repertoire. This is the immuneACCESS table as TCRdb keeps it, with only in-frame sequences that have V and J called. A part of the clones is gone; compared with another copy, unresolved V genes explain less than half, and the rest is unexplained. The V and J calls and clone size are taken from that table; D and trimming were inferred from the DNA. The sample includes some 360,000 clones, with around 20% observed a single time. The ten biggest clones cover approximately 0.041% of the sample.

About this clone itself: What antigen it recognizes has not been identified. Within one base of it there is no much larger clone, and no base qualities were kept. This sample also contains other DNA sequences that code for the same CDR3.

The germline V gene supplies CDR1 MNHNS and CDR2 SASEGT. V lost 4 bases and J lost 7 bases; the stretch between them is 8 bases long. Reading from cysteine to phenylalanine, the CDR3 counts 12 amino acids. The kept DNA is CDR3 alone, 36 bases in frame from the first base. A single peripheral blood draw of approximately 0.11 L on average was collected from each donor into heparinised tubes. A BD FACSAria II was used to sort naive, central memory, regulatory and stem cell-like memory CD4+ T cells with a panel that included CD45RO, CCR7, CD25, CD127, CD95 and CD27. All sorted populations exceeded 95% purity. PBMCs were isolated immediately by Lymphoprep density gradient centrifugation and stained directly without culture. Samples were stained and sorted in pairs, with one healthy donor and one patient per experiment, so that batch effects were minimized. The investigation overall reported the following: Shorter templates might have been favored by PCR, but patient and control samples were amplified and corrected together, so both groups would have been affected equally by any skew. The naive, central memory and regulatory TCRB repertoires appeared to resemble one another more closely among patients than among healthy donors. Fewer insertions and more nucleotide deletions at VDJ recombination sites were observed in patients with type 1 diabetes, implying thymic rearrangement abnormalities. Only small numbers of individuals were included in the HLA sub-analyses, which left unresolved whether HLA type had any influence on TCRB rearrangement. Because cDNA rather than genomic DNA was sequenced, highly expressing activated cells could have been over-represented, although no difference in activation and CD3 levels was found between groups. In all four CD4+ subsets, TCRB CDR3 length was moderately but significantly shorter in type 1 diabetes patients.

The sequence joins TRBV6-1 to TRBJ2-1; TRBD2 is a possible D gene, resting on 6 matching bases. This receptor was identified in a woman younger than 35 in good health. Sequences were obtained from naive CD4+ T cells from blood. The sample's cell subset or site label, in plain terms: true naive CD4+ T cells. The CDR3 reads CASSVSGNEQFF. DNA sequence: TGTGCCAGCAGTGTTAGCGGAAATGAGCAGTTCTTC.